These 2 T cell receptor beta chains came from one sample sequenced in a study of blood T cell repertoires in COVID-19. The table came from immunoSEQ multiplex PCR; TCRdb's copy has only in-frame clones and leaves some out. The table has 180,000 or so clones, more than 75% seen once. Input material: peripheral blood. Source of these receptors: a woman in her fifties or sixties with active or convalescent COVID-19.

As regards this clone: At the DNA level, this CDR3 is encoded by other sequences in the same sample as well. The chain links TRBV18 to TRBJ2-1; TRBD2 agrees at 11 bases. V lost 3 bases, J lost 6 bases, and 7 bases stayed unmatched. This CDR3 region has 16 residues. From germline, CDR1 is KGHSH and CDR2 LQKENI. CDR3 DNA sequence: TGTGCCAGCTCACCCCCGGGACTAGCGGACCCCAATGAGCAGTTCTTC. As protein: CASSPPGLADPNEQFF. Variable domain in full (rest from reference TRBV18 and TRBJ2-1): NAGVMQNPRHLVRRRGQEARLRCSPMKGHSHVYWYRQLPEEGLKFMVYLQKENIIDESGMPKERFSAEFPKEGPSILRIQQVVRGDSAAYFCASSPPGLADPNEQFFGPGTRLTVL.

This clone was seen only once. CDR3 bases: TGTGCCAGCAGCTTATACCAGGATGAAGCTTTCTTT. Its translation: CASSLYQDEAFF. The chain is built from TRBV7-9 and TRBJ1-1; D uncertain. The CDR3 has 12 residues. In germline, CDR1 is SEHNR, CDR2 FQNEAQ (reference sequence). V gave up 2 bases and J gave up 7 bases, with 8 bases separating them.